Detailed here is one T cell receptor beta chain. The sample originates from a study of blood T cell repertoires in COVID-19. This CDR3 spans 12 amino acids. V lost 3 bases and J 7 bases, leaving 9 bases between the germline ends. The germline CDR1 and CDR2 sequences are GTSNPN and SVGIG (reference sequence). Patients in Seattle were enrolled during active infection, then followed longitudinally. Per the authors' pipeline: For nucleated cells, counts were estimated from reference gene primer amplification. The method was immunoSEQ multiplex PCR; TCRdb's version includes in-frame clones alone and lacks a portion of them. The V and J calls and clone size come from that table; D and trimming were worked out from the DNA. Altogether about 360,000 clones are present, 75% to 90% being singletons, with the ten largest covering about 7.6%.

This chain links TRBV30 with TRBJ1-4; no clear D gene. The sequence derives from a woman in her fifties or sixties with COVID-19, enrolled during active disease. The sample consisted of peripheral blood. The chain's CDR3 is CAWRQDFEKLFF. The CDR3 nucleotides are TGTGCCTGGAGGCAGGATTTTGAAAAACTGTTTTTT.